Following are 17 T cell receptor beta chains from one sample sequenced in a study of T cells in Graves' hyperthyroidism and ophthalmopathy. There were TCR beta CDR3 regions amplified from RNA transcripts. Researchers ran a first-round RT-PCR on the TCR CDR3 using the HTBI primer set. One entry per CDR3 protein, called by TCRdb with MiXCR from the multiplex PCR reads. Of roughly 500,000 distinct CDR3 sequences listed, around 13% are singletons. The material sequenced was blood. The receptors stem from a woman aged 25 to 39 with Graves' hyperthyroidism that later progressed to Graves' ophthalmopathy.

Ten or more counts support this clonotype. The chain carries TRBV28 and TRBJ1-1, with D unclear. Trimming shortened V by 8 bases and J by 1 base, and 17 bases separated the two germline ends. Germline V gene sequence: CDR1 MDHEN, CDR2 SYDVKM. The CDR3 has 15 residues. The chain's CDR3 is CASGIPLGENTEAFF. In nucleotides, the CDR3 is TGTGCCAGCGGAATCCCCTTGGGAGAGAACACTGAAGCTTTCTTT.

This clonotype was detected only a few times. The V gene is TRBV10-3, the J gene TRBJ1-2; 9 bases are shared with TRBD1. This CDR3 contains 13 residues. Germline values: CDR1 ENHRY, CDR2 SYGVKD. Germline trimming cut 7 bases from V and 7 bases from J; bases unmatched to any gene: 7. CDR3 loop: CAITRDREGGYTF. The CDR3, as DNA: TGTGCCATCACTAGGGACAGGGAAGGTGGCTACACCTTC.

In its sample, this clonotype was seen a few times. The rearrangement joins TRBV7-2 to TRBJ1-5; 8 positions agree with TRBD1. The CDR3 totals 16 residues. Germline V gene data show CDR1 as SGHTA and CDR2 as FQGNSA. V lost 4 bases and J lost 0; bases outside the gene matches: 5. CDR3 DNA: TGTGCCAGCAGCTCAGGGACAGGTTTTAGCAATCAGCCCCAGCATTTT. Protein product: CASSSGTGFSNQPQHF. The full variable domain, rest sourced from reference TRBV7-2 and TRBJ1-5, is GAGVSQSPSNKVTEKGKDVELRCDPISGHTALYWYRQSLGQGLEFLIYFQGNSAPDKSGLPSDRFSAERTGGSVSTLTIQRTQQEDSAVYLCASSSGTGFSNQPQHFGDGTRLSIL.

This clonotype appeared many times. V is TRBV28 and J is TRBJ2-2, with 7 bases lining up with TRBD2. CDR3 length equals 17 residues. V lost 4 bases and J lost 1; bases outside the gene matches: 9. Germline values: CDR1 MDHEN, CDR2 SYDVKM. CDR3 protein: CASSYISSGKNTGELFF. The CDR3 DNA sequence: TGTGCCAGCAGTTACATTTCTAGCGGAAAGAACACCGGGGAGCTGTTTTTT. The entire variable domain, with the rest obtained from reference TRBV28 and TRBJ2-2, is as follows: DVKVTQSSRYLVKRTGEKVFLECVQDMDHENMFWYRQDPGLGLRLIYFSYDVKMKEKGDIPEGYSVSREKKERFSLILESASTNQTSMYLCASSYISSGKNTGELFFGEGSRLTVL.

In this sample, this clonotype turned up many times. This chain joins TRBV7-8 and TRBJ2-5, with 12 bases aligning to TRBD2. V lost 0 bases to trimming and J lost 2 bases; unmatched junction nucleotides: 4. Germline values: CDR1 SGHVS, CDR2 FQNEAQ. The CDR3 length is 17 residues. DNA of the CDR3: TGTGCCAGCAGCTTAGCGTCCCTAGCGGGAGGGCAAGAGACCCAGTACTTC. It translates to CASSLASLAGGQETQYF.

This clonotype has ten or more counts. The genes are TRBV10-3 and TRBJ1-2; D may be TRBD1 (5 bases). V was shortened by 3 bases and J by 3 bases, with 11 bases between the two germline ends. This CDR3 has 14 amino acids. Per the germline V gene, CDR1 is ENHRY and CDR2 is SYGVKD. The CDR3 region is CAISDPGVHYGYTF. The CDR3 region has the DNA TGTGCCATCAGTGACCCGGGGGTCCACTATGGCTACACCTTC.

This clonotype showed up many times. V usage is TRBV2 and J usage is TRBJ1-5; D gene uncertain. This CDR3 is 14 amino acids long. V was shortened by 2 bases and J by 4 bases, with 9 bases between the two germline ends. Germline CDR1 and CDR2: SNHLY and FYNNEI. CDR3 sequence reads: CASSESGSNQPQHF. In DNA, the CDR3 is TGTGCCAGCAGTGAAAGTGGGTCAAATCAGCCCCAGCATTTT.

This clonotype came up many times. The chain combines TRBV12-3 or TRBV12-4 with TRBJ1-2; D remains unclear. The V end was cut by 5 bases, the J end by 4 bases, with 11 bases between. The CDR3 is 13 residues long. The CDR3 DNA is TGTGCCAGCAGTGGACTACAGCTCTATGGCTACACCTTC. Amino acids: CASSGLQLYGYTF.

This clonotype was detected only a few times. At one boundary the junction diverges from the germline segment, which might be a read error. The rearrangement links TRBV3-1 to TRBJ2-7, with unresolved D. CDR3 size: 14 residues. The germline CDR1 and CDR2 sequences are LGHDT and YNNKEL (reference sequence). Here the CDR3 reads CTSSQVANAYEQYF. The CDR3 DNA reads TGTACCAGCAGCCAAGTTGCGAACGCCTACGAGCAGTACTTC.

This clonotype was picked up many times. The chain is built from TRBV18 and TRBJ1-2, with D maybe TRBD1 (5 bases). V dropped 2 bases and J dropped 8 bases, with 12 bases sitting between them. This CDR3 comprises 13 residues. The germline gives CDR1 KGHSH, CDR2 LQKENI. This CDR3 is CASSPNRDAGYTF. The CDR3 bases are TGTGCCAGCTCACCAAACCGGGACGCCGGCTACACCTTC.

The sample holds many counts of this clonotype. The chain joins TRBV2 to TRBJ1-6, with a weak D call TRBD1 (6 bases). The CDR3 has 14 residues. Germline CDR1 SNHLY, CDR2 FYNNEI. V was pared by 6 bases and J by 8 bases, with 14 bases between. The chain's CDR3 is CASRAGDLHSPLHF. CDR3 sequence (DNA): TGTGCCAGCAGAGCAGGGGACTTGCATTCACCCCTCCACTTT.

The chain couples TRBV30 to TRBJ1-2, with D tentatively TRBD1 (6 bases). Trimming shortened V by 3 bases and J by 5 bases, and 22 bases separated the two germline ends. Germline V gene sequence: CDR1 GTSNPN, CDR2 SVGIG (reference sequence). This CDR3 spans 16 amino acids. For the CDR3, the DNA is TGTGCCTGGAGACCTCCAGGACAGCAAAATACTTATGGCTACACCTTC. Protein sequence: CAWRPPGQQNTYGYTF.

This clonotype was counted between two and nine times. The chain links TRBV3-1 to TRBJ1-1, with 8 bases aligning to TRBD1. Germline values: CDR1 LGHDT, CDR2 YNNKEL (reference sequence). The trim removed 8 bases at V and 0 bases at J, leaving 8 bases unmatched. CDR3 length: 15 residues. The CDR3 bases are TGTGCCAGCGGACGACAGGGGCTTATGAACACTGAAGCTTTCTTT. Translating gives CASGRQGLMNTEAFF.

The J gene is TRBJ1-1, the V gene TRBV28; D is uncertain. The germline CDR1 and CDR2 sequences are MDHEN and SYDVKM. The CDR3 runs to 15 residues. V lost 8 bases, J lost 1 base, and 17 bases lay in between. CDR3 coding DNA: TGTGCCAGCTTCTCTTCCGACGTGACGAACACTGAAGCTTTCTTT. Its translation is CASFSSDVTNTEAFF.

There are many counts of this clonotype. This chain links TRBV20-1 with TRBJ1-1; 7 nucleotides line up with TRBD1. V was pared by 6 bases and J by 8 bases, with 12 bases of the junction left unmatched. The CDR3 is 13 amino acids. Germline loops: CDR1 DFQATT, CDR2 SNEGSKA (reference sequence). Here the CDR3 DNA reads TGCAGTGCAACCGGACAGGTCCAAGGAGAAGCTTTCTTT. Translated: CSATGQVQGEAFF.

A remark on this clonotype: A much more abundant neighbour one base away suggests this may be a read error. The chain employs TRBV20-1 and TRBJ1-2; 11 bases line up with TRBD1. The V and J ends lost 6 bases and 6 bases, in that order; junction bases with no gene match: 9. The CDR3 consists of 14 residues. Germline lookup yields CDR1 DFQATT and CDR2 SNEGSKA (reference sequence). The CDR3 sequence is CSAPDRGRKDGYTF. As DNA, the CDR3 is TGCAGTGCGCCGGACAGGGGGCGGAAGGATGGCTACACCTTC.

This clonotype was seen ten or more times. V and J are TRBV20-1 and TRBJ1-1; possible D gene TRBD1, 6 bases. V was shortened by 5 bases and J by 10 bases, with 23 bases between the two germline ends. CDR3 size: 14 residues. Germline loops: CDR1 DFQATT, CDR2 SNEGSKA (reference sequence). CDR3 DNA sequence: TGCAGTGCTCGACCGGGGGCCGGATACCTGGGAGCTTTCTTT. Protein product: CSARPGAGYLGAFF.